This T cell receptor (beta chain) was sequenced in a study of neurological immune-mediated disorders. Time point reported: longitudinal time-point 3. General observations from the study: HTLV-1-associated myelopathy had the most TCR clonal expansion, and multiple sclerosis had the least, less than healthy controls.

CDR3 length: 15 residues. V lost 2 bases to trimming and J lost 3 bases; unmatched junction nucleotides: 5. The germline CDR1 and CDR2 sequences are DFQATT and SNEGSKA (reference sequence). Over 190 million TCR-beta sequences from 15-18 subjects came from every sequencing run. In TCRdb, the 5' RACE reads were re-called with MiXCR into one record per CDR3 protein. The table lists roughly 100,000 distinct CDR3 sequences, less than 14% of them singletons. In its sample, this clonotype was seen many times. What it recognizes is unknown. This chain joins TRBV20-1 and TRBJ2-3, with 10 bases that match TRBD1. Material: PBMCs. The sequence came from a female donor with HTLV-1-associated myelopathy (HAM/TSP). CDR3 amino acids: CSARQRDRGTDTQYF. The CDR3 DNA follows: TGCAGTGCTAGACAACGGGACAGGGGAACAGATACGCAGTATTTT.